The next 19 T cell receptor beta chains were all read from a single sample in a study of breast tumors, draining lymph nodes, adjacent tissues (dated by TCRdb to the mid-2010s). Receptor amplification or capture employed multiplex PCR. The instrument given in TCRdb is Illumina HiSeq 2000. The raw public data were reprocessed by TCRdb itself: fastp quality trimming at Q25, MiXCR clonotype calling, in-frame beta chains only. CDR3 protein sequences are deduplicated, and each keeps its most common genes and DNA. Across this sample there are some 100,000 distinct CDR3 sequences, with over 20% seen only once. The leading ten clones occupy under 1.5% of the sample. The axillary draining lymph nodes of breast cancer patients were the source of the lymph node samples. The material sequenced was axillary lymph node tissue. These receptors were collected from a female donor with breast cancer. Some clones in this sample may be carry-over from other donors' samples.

This clonotype was recorded at least ten times. The gene calls are TRBV20-1 and TRBJ1-2; 8 bases agree with TRBD1. Germline V gene data show CDR1 as DFQATT and CDR2 as SNEGSKA (reference sequence). After removal of 2 bases from V and 10 bases from J, the junction contained 9 bases not matched to a gene. The CDR3 contains 13 residues. In nucleotides, the CDR3 is TGCAGTGCTAGAAATACCGGACAGGGCGACTACACCTTC. Its translation is CSARNTGQGDYTF.

The chain employs TRBV28 and TRBJ1-4; D is perhaps TRBD1 (5 bases). From germline, CDR1 is MDHEN and CDR2 SYDVKM. The CDR3 contains 14 residues. The ends were cut back, 6 bases at V and 5 bases at J, with 13 bases in the middle. The CDR3 spells CASSSPRGNEKLFF. Here the CDR3 DNA reads TGTGCCAGCAGCTCACCCCGGGGGAATGAAAAACTGTTTTTT.

The chain couples TRBV9 to TRBJ1-6; tentative D call: TRBD1 (6 bases). This CDR3 contains 16 residues. Germline assignment: CDR1 SGDLS and CDR2 YYNGEE. V gave up 3 bases and J gave up 0 bases, with 10 bases separating them. This chain's CDR3 is CASSATGSSYNSPLHF. The CDR3 DNA reads TGTGCCAGCAGCGCCACAGGGAGCTCCTATAATTCACCCCTCCACTTT.

The table lists this clonotype with many counts. The chain links TRBV28 to TRBJ2-7; 7 bases fit TRBD1. The V segment lost 2 bases and the J segment 2 bases; nucleotides outside the gene matches: 3. Germline V gene data show CDR1 as MDHEN and CDR2 as SYDVKM. The CDR3 spans 14 residues. CDR3 protein: CASSLGDRPYEQYF. CDR3 nucleotide sequence: TGTGCCAGCAGTTTAGGGGACAGACCCTACGAGCAGTACTTC.

The genes are TRBV30 and TRBJ1-5; D may be TRBD1 (5 bases). The V and J ends lost 0 bases and 0 bases respectively, with 12 bases between them. CDR1 and CDR2 (germline): GTSNPN, SVGIG (reference sequence). CDR3 length: 16 amino acids. CDR3 region: CAWSVPSGHSNQPQHF. DNA for the CDR3: TGTGCCTGGAGTGTACCTAGCGGACATAGCAATCAGCCCCAGCATTTT.

This clonotype was counted at least ten times. This chain's CDR3 is CASSGGTANSGNTIYF. In DNA form, the CDR3 reads TGCGCCAGCAGCGGCGGGACGGCGAACTCTGGAAACACCATATATTTT. This rearrangement joins TRBV5-1 to TRBJ1-3; maybe TRBD1 (5 bases). V lost 4 bases, J lost 0 bases, and 14 bases lay in between. Germline CDR1 SGHRS, CDR2 YFSETQ. CDR3 length: 16 amino acids.

This clonotype was picked up many times. The rearrangement uses TRBV4-2 and TRBJ2-5, with 12 positions matching TRBD1. Trimming took 2 bases from V and 6 from J; bases not matched to a gene: 7. Per germline, CDR1 LGHNA and CDR2 YNFKEQ. This CDR3 contains 16 residues. CDR3 bases: TGTGCCAGCAGCCAACCGGGACAGGGGGCGTTGAAGACCCAGTACTTC. Residues: CASSQPGQGALKTQYF.

This clonotype appeared many times. The CDR3 here is CATSAVSPPYEQYF. The CDR3 DNA reads TGTGCCACCAGTGCCGTAAGCCCGCCGTACGAGCAGTACTTC. The genes are TRBV24-1 and TRBJ2-7; D remains unclear. V was shortened by 5 bases and J by 4 bases, with 14 bases between the two germline ends. The CDR3 consists of 14 residues. Germline values: CDR1 KGHDR, CDR2 SFDVKD.

This clonotype was counted at least ten times. This chain connects TRBV6-1 to TRBJ1-2; weak D call: TRBD1 (5 bases). Per germline, CDR1 MNHNS and CDR2 SASEGT. The CDR3 length is 16 residues. Deletions cut 2 bases from V and 4 bases from J, with 17 bases between. CDR3 region: CASSEWLGGIGYGYTF. The CDR3, as DNA: TGTGCCAGCAGTGAATGGCTCGGGGGGATTGGCTATGGCTACACCTTC.

This clonotype was detected only a few times. The chain employs TRBV12-3 or TRBV12-4 and TRBJ1-4; D is ambiguous. Deletions cut 7 bases from V and 7 bases from J, with 16 bases between. The CDR3 is 14 residues long. The CDR3 sequence is CASTPRGSREKLFF. CDR3 nucleotide sequence: TGTGCCAGCACCCCGCGGGGTAGTCGTGAAAAACTGTTTTTT.

In regard to this clonotype: A read error is possible here, since a much larger clone lies one base away. The J gene is TRBJ1-5, the V gene TRBV6-5; D perhaps matches TRBD1 (6 bases). This CDR3 region has 13 residues. Trimming removed 7 bases from V and 4 bases from J, with 11 bases in between. The germline V gene has CDR1 MNHEY and CDR2 SVGAGI. The CDR3 region is CASNMDRNQPQHF. DNA for the CDR3: TGTGCCAGCAACATGGACAGAAATCAGCCCCAGCATTTT.

The sample holds many counts of this clonotype. V usage is TRBV20-1 and J usage is TRBJ1-6; tentative D call: TRBD1 (6 bases). V gave up 6 bases and J gave up 7 bases, with 16 bases separating them. The CDR3 loop spans 14 amino acids. Germline V CDR1 and CDR2: DFQATT, SNEGSKA (reference sequence). As DNA, the CDR3 is TGCAGTGCCGGGAGGGGGAGGGGGAATTCACCCCTCCACTTT. This sequence encodes CSAGRGRGNSPLHF.

This clonotype occurred many times. This chain links TRBV20-1 with TRBJ1-2; D is perhaps TRBD1 (5 bases). Trimming took off 7 bases at V and 3 bases at J, with 12 bases between the two ends. The germline CDR1 and CDR2 sequences are DFQATT and SNEGSKA (reference sequence). This CDR3 contains 12 residues. Here the CDR3 DNA reads TGCAGTGGGGAGAGGGACGACTATGGCTACACCTTC. Amino acids: CSGERDDYGYTF.

This clonotype was counted at least ten times. The CDR3 DNA sequence: TGTGCCAGCACCTCCACACAGGGATTCGTGGGCAATCAGCCCCAGCATTTT. Its translation is CASTSTQGFVGNQPQHF. The rearrangement joins TRBV6-6 to TRBJ1-5; D perhaps matches TRBD1 (6 bases). The V end was cut by 7 bases, the J end by 2 bases, with 21 bases between. The CDR3 runs to 17 residues. CDR1 is MNHNY, CDR2 SVGAGI, per germline (reference sequence).

This clonotype was recorded at least ten times. This chain links TRBV15 with TRBJ2-1, with D hard to call. The CDR3 totals 13 residues. Between the trimmed V and J ends, which lost 0 bases and 4 bases, there was a span of 4 bases. Germline V lookup: CDR1 LNHNV, CDR2 YYDKDF (reference sequence). DNA of the CDR3: TGTGCCACCAGCAGAGATTTTTACAATGAGCAGTTCTTC. Translating gives CATSRDFYNEQFF. Based on the CDR3 plus reference TRBV15 and TRBJ2-1, the full variable domain is DAMVIQNPRYQVTQFGKPVTLSCSQTLNHNVMYWYQQKSSQAPKLLFHYYDKDFNNEADTPDNFQSRRPNTSFCFLDIRSPGLGDTAMYLCATSRDFYNEQFFGPGTRLTVL.

Turning to this clonotype: Possible read error: a much larger clone is one base away. The J gene is TRBJ2-1, the V gene TRBV5-1; 13 nucleotides match TRBD2. This CDR3 comprises 15 residues. Looked up from germline, CDR1 is SGHRS and CDR2 is YFSETQ. In DNA, the CDR3 is TGCGCCTGCAGCCAAACTAGCGGGAGGGCCTATGAGCAGTTCTTC. Translating gives CACSQTSGRAYEQFF.

This clonotype was found many times. The chain carries TRBV3-1 and TRBJ2-7, with TRBD2 identical over 7 bases. The CDR3 spans 15 residues. Trimming cost V 1 base and J 2 bases; bases outside gene matches: 5. Germline values: CDR1 LGHDT, CDR2 YNNKEL (reference sequence). The CDR3 loop is CASSQGGGRTYEQYF. The CDR3 DNA follows: TGTGCCAGCAGCCAAGGAGGCGGGAGAACCTACGAGCAGTACTTC.

This clonotype was counted a few times. This sequence may be a read error, since a much larger clone differs from it by one base. V usage is TRBV9 and J usage is TRBJ2-7; 8 nucleotides line up with TRBD1. Germline V gene sequence: CDR1 SGDLS, CDR2 YYNGEE. This CDR3 region has 14 residues. CDR3 in amino acids: CAGSVGTGSYEQYF. Here the CDR3 DNA reads TGTGCCGGCAGCGTCGGGACAGGATCCTACGAGCAGTACTTC.

This clonotype was observed at least ten times. V is TRBV29-1 and J is TRBJ2-5, with 9 bases aligning to TRBD1. CDR1 is SQVTM, CDR2 ANQGSEA, per germline. After removal of 5 bases from V and 4 bases from J, the junction contained 5 bases not matched to a gene. The CDR3 is 13 residues long. This chain's CDR3 is CSVTTGGRETQYF. CDR3 coding DNA: TGCAGCGTTACCACAGGGGGCCGAGAGACCCAGTACTTC.